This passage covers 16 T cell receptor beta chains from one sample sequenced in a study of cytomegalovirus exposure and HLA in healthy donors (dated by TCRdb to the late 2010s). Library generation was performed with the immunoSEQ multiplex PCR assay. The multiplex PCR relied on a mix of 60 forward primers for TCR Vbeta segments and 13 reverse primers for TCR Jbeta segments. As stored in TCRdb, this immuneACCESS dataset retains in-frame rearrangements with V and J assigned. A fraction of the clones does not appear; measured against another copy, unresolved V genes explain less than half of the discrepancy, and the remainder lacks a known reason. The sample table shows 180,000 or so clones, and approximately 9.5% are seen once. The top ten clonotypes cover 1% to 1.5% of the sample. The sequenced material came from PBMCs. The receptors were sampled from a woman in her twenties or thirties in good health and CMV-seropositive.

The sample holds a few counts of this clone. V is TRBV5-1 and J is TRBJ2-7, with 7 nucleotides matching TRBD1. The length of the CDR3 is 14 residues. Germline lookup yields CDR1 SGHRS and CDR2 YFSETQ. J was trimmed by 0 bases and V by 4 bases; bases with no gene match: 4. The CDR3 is CASSQQGNSYEQYF. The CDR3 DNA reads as TGCGCCAGCAGCCAACAGGGGAACTCCTACGAGCAGTACTTC.

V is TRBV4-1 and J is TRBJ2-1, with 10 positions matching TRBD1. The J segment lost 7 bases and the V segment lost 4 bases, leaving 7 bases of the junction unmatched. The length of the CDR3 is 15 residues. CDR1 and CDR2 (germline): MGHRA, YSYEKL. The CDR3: CASSRSGQGRNEQFF. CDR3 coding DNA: TGCGCCAGCAGCCGTTCGGGACAGGGGAGGAATGAGCAGTTCTTC.

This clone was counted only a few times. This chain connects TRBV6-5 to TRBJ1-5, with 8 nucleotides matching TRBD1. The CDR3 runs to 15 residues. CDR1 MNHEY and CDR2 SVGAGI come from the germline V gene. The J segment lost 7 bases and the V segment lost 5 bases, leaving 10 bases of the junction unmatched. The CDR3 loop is CASSVHRGAFQPQHF. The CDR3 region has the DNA TGTGCCAGCAGTGTACACAGGGGGGCCTTCCAGCCCCAGCATTTT.

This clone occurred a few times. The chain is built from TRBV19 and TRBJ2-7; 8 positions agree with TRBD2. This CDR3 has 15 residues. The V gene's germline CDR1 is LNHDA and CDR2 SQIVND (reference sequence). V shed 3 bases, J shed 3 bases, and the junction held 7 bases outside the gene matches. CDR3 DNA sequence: TGTGCCAGTAGTATCACGACGGGACTAGGCTACGAGCAGTACTTC. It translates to CASSITTGLGYEQYF.

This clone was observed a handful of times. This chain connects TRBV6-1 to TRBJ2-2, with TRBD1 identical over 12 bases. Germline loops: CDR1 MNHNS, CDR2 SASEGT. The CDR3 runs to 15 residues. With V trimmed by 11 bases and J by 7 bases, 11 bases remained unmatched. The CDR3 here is CACTRDRGRSGELFF. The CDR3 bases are TGTGCCTGTACTCGGGACAGGGGGCGGAGCGGGGAGCTGTTTTTT.

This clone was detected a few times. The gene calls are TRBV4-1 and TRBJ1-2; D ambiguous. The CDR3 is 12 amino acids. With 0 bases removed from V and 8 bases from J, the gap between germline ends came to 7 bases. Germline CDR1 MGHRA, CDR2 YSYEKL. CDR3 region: CASSQDYGGYTF. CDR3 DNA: TGCGCCAGCAGCCAAGATTATGGCGGCTACACCTTC.

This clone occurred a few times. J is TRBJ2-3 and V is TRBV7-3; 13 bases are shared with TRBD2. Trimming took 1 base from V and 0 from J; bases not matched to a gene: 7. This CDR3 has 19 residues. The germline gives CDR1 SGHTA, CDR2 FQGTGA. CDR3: CASSLRLAGGGTSTDTQYF. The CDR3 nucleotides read TGTGCCAGCAGCTTAAGACTAGCGGGAGGAGGTACTAGCACAGATACGCAGTATTTT.

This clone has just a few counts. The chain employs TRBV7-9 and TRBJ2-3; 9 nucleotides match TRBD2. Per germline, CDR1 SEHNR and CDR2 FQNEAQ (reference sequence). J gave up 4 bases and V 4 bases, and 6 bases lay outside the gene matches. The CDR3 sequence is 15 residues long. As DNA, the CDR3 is TGTGCCAGCAGCTCGGGACTAGCTGTCGCAGATACGCAGTATTTT. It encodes CASSSGLAVADTQYF.

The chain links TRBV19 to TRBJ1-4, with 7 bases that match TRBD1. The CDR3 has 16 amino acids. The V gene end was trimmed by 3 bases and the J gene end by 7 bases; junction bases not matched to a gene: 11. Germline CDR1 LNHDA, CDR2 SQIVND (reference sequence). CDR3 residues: CASSIASTGLSEKLFF. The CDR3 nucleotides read TGTGCCAGTAGTATTGCCTCGACAGGGTTGAGTGAAAAACTGTTTTTT.

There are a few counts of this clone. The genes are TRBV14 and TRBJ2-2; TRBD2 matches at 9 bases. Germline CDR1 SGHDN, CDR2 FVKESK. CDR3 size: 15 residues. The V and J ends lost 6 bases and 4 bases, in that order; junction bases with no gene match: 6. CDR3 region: CASRATSGRTGELFF. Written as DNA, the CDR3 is TGTGCCAGCAGGGCGACTAGCGGCCGCACCGGGGAGCTGTTTTTT. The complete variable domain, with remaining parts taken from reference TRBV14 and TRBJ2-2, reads EAGVTQFPSHSVIEKGQTVTLRCDPISGHDNLYWYRRVMGKEIKFLLHFVKESKQDESGMPNNRFLAERTGGTYSTLKVQPAELEDSGVYFCASRATSGRTGELFFGEGSRLTVL.

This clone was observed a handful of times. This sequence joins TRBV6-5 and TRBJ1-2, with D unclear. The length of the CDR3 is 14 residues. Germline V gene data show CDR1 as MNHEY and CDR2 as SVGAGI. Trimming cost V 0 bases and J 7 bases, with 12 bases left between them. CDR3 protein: CASSYSQVIGGYTF. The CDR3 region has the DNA TGTGCCAGCAGTTACTCGCAGGTCATTGGTGGCTACACCTTC.

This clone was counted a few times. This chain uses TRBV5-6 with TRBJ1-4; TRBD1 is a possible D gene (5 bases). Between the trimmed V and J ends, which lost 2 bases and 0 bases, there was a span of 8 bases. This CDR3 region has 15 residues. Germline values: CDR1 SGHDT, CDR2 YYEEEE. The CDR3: CASSFSGATNEKLFF. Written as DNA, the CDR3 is TGTGCCAGCAGCTTCTCGGGGGCAACTAATGAAAAACTGTTTTTT.

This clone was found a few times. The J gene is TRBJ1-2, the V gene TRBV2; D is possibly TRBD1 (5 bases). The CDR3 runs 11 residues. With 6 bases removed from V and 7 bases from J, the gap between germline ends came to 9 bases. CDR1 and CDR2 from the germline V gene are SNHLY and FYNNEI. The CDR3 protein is CASRKGLGYTF. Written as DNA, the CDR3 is TGTGCCAGCAGAAAGGGGCTTGGCTACACCTTC.

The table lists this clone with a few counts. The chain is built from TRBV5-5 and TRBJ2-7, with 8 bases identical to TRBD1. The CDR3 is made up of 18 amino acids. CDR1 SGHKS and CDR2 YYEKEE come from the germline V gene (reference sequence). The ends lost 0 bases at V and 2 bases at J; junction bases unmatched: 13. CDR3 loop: CASSLDFFPGQGAYEQYF. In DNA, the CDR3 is TGTGCCAGCAGCTTGGATTTCTTTCCCGGACAGGGCGCCTACGAGCAGTACTTC.

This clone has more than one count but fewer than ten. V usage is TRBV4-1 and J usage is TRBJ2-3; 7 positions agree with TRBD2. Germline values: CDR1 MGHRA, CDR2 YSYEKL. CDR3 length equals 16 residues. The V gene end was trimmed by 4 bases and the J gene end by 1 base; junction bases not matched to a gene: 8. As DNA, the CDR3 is TGCGCCAGCAGCCTGTGGCTTACTAGCGGCACAGATACGCAGTATTTT. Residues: CASSLWLTSGTDTQYF.

CDR3 DNA: TGCGCCAGCAAGCGGGATCCGGGGAGGGCCTACGAGCAGTACTTC. It yields the protein CASKRDPGRAYEQYF. The chain uses TRBV4-1 and TRBJ2-7; 7 bases agree with TRBD2. This CDR3 region has 15 residues. CDR1 is MGHRA and CDR2 is YSYEKL in the germline V gene. V trimming: 7 bases; J trimming: 2 bases; junction bases outside the gene matches: 11.